Following are 25 T cell receptor beta chains from one sample sequenced in a study of shared clonotypes between healthy human individuals. Naive-designated CD8 cells lacked CD45RO, were positively enriched for CCR7, and omitted terminally differentiated effector memory CD45RA+ cells. The method was immunoSEQ multiplex PCR; TCRdb's version includes in-frame clones alone and lacks a portion of them. The sample shows millions of clones, roughly 94% of them seen only once. Material for sequencing was naive CD8+ T cells sorted from blood. All receptors derive from a man aged 18 to 30 in good health.

The rearrangement joins TRBV10-3 to TRBJ2-7, with D uncertain. Trimming cost V 2 bases and J 3 bases, with 8 bases left between them. This CDR3 comprises 13 residues. Per the germline V gene, CDR1 is ENHRY and CDR2 is SYGVKD. DNA of the CDR3: TGTGCCATCAGTGAGGCCCCTTTCTACGAGCAGTACTTC. Its translation is CAISEAPFYEQYF.

To note about this clone: The same CDR3 is also encoded by other DNA sequences in this sample. The rearrangement links TRBV4-1 to TRBJ2-2; D is ambiguous. The germline gives CDR1 MGHRA, CDR2 YSYEKL. The germline V and J ends were trimmed by 3 bases and 5 bases, with 7 bases remaining between them. The CDR3 loop spans 13 amino acids. The CDR3: CASSQSGTGELFF. CDR3 nucleotide sequence: TGCGCCAGCAGCCAGAGTGGTACCGGGGAGCTGTTTTTT.

The V call is TRBV4-3, the J call TRBJ2-1; D is uncertain. V lost 2 bases, J lost 1 base, and 6 bases lay in between. The length of the CDR3 is 14 residues. The germline V gene encodes CDR1 LGHNA and CDR2 YSLEER. The CDR3 sequence is CASSQSLSYNEQFF. CDR3 nucleotides: TGCGCCAGCAGCCAAAGTTTATCCTACAATGAGCAGTTCTTC.

The chain combines TRBV5-4 with TRBJ2-1, with 7 bases identical to TRBD1. This CDR3 has 10 residues. Germline CDR1 and CDR2: SGHNT and YYREEE (reference sequence). Losses at the gene ends were 9 bases for V and 8 bases for J; bases not matched to a gene: 2. CDR3 DNA: TGTGCCATCACAGGGGATGAGCAGTTCTTC. Its protein is CAITGDEQFF.

This chain uses TRBV5-3 with TRBJ1-2, with D uncertain. TRBV5-3 is an open reading frame, and its role is uncertain. The CDR3 length is 15 residues. V was clipped by 0 bases and J by 3 bases, with 12 bases between them. The CDR3 DNA reads TGTGCCAGAAGCTTGGACGTGGGGATCTACTATGGCTACACCTTC. This gives the protein CARSLDVGIYYGYTF.

This sequence joins TRBV4-3 and TRBJ2-3; 12 bases align to TRBD2. CDR1 and CDR2 (germline): LGHNA, YSLEER. CDR3 length: 19 amino acids. Germline trimming cut 3 bases from V and 2 bases from J; bases unmatched to any gene: 12. This CDR3 reads CASSHLRTSGNLDTDTQYF. CDR3 nucleotide sequence: TGCGCCAGCAGCCATCTTAGGACTAGCGGGAACCTCGACACAGATACGCAGTATTTT.

The chain is built from TRBV28 and TRBJ2-1; either TRBD1 or TRBD2 may supply D (5 bases each). Trimming took 4 bases from V and 3 from J, leaving 19 bases between them. Germline loops: CDR1 MDHEN, CDR2 SYDVKM. The CDR3 has 17 amino acids. CDR3 sequence reads: CASSSPLEGKFYNEQFF. CDR3 DNA sequence: TGTGCCAGCAGTTCCCCCTTAGAGGGGAAATTCTACAATGAGCAGTTCTTC.

The chain combines TRBV2 with TRBJ2-3; 10 bases line up with TRBD2. J was trimmed by 5 bases and V by 8 bases; bases with no gene match: 10. The CDR3 is 15 residues long. From germline, CDR1 is SNHLY and CDR2 FYNNEI. The CDR3 sequence: CASGTLAGDIDTQYF. CDR3 nucleotide sequence: TGTGCCAGCGGAACCCTAGCGGGAGATATAGATACGCAGTATTTT.

The chain couples TRBV6-5 to TRBJ2-1; the D gene is possibly TRBD2 (6 bases). Germline values: CDR1 MNHEY, CDR2 SVGAGI. Trimming pared 7 bases from V and 6 bases from J, leaving 16 bases between. The CDR3 covers 14 residues. The DNA for the CDR3 is TGTGCCAGCAAATATGCTAGCGAATCCAATGAGCAGTTCTTC. Translating it yields CASKYASESNEQFF.

The rearrangement uses TRBV29-1 and TRBJ2-7, with a tentative D call TRBD1 (7 bases). Germline-derived CDR1 and CDR2 are SQVTM and ANQGSEA. V was clipped by 0 bases and J by 5 bases, with 17 bases between them. CDR3 length: 15 amino acids. In nucleotides, the CDR3 is TGCAGCGTTGAAGAAGGGGCAGGGGGGATAAACGAGCAGTACTTC. Its protein product is CSVEEGAGGINEQYF.

The chain carries TRBV7-9 and TRBJ2-1; possibly TRBD2 for D (5 bases). Germline values: CDR1 SEHNR, CDR2 FQNEAQ (reference sequence). The length of the CDR3 is 14 residues. V lost 5 bases to trimming and J lost 10 bases, with 18 bases between them. CDR3 protein: CASSPPLDQREQFF. For the CDR3, the DNA is TGTGCCAGCAGCCCCCCACTAGATCAGAGGGAGCAGTTCTTC.

The chain combines TRBV29-1 with TRBJ2-5; D is possibly TRBD2 (5 bases). The germline V and J ends were trimmed by 0 bases and 5 bases, with 13 bases remaining between them. The germline CDR1 and CDR2 sequences are SQVTM and ANQGSEA. The CDR3 has 14 residues. CDR3 amino acids: CSVEDGLAGETQYF. CDR3 nucleotides: TGCAGCGTTGAAGATGGGCTAGCTGGGGAGACCCAGTACTTC.

The chain employs TRBV6-4 and TRBJ1-4, with D possibly matching TRBD1 (6 bases). Germline CDR1 and CDR2: MRHNA and SNTAGT. The CDR3 sequence is 15 residues long. The ends were cut back, 4 bases at V and 7 bases at J, with 16 bases in the middle. CDR3 sequence (DNA): TGTGCCAGCAGTGCCCTAACAGGGTTGTCTGAAAAACTGTTTTTT. Encoded protein: CASSALTGLSEKLFF.

This clone appeared once. The J gene is TRBJ2-7, the V gene TRBV11-2; D is unclear. In germline, CDR1 is SGHAT, CDR2 FQNNGV. Trimming left V 1 base short and J 5 bases short, with 15 bases between. This CDR3 region has 15 residues. The CDR3 spells CASSLGELLPHEQYF. CDR3 DNA: TGTGCCAGCAGCTTAGGGGAACTCCTACCCCACGAGCAGTACTTC. The complete variable domain, with remaining parts taken from reference TRBV11-2 and TRBJ2-7, reads EAGVAQSPRYKIIEKRQSVAFWCNPISGHATLYWYQQILGQGPKLLIQFQNNGVVDDSQLPKDRFSAERLKGVDSTLKIQPAKLEDSAVYLCASSLGELLPHEQYFGPGTRLTVT.

The V gene is TRBV4-1, the J gene TRBJ2-2, with D uncertain. CDR1 and CDR2 from the germline V gene are MGHRA and YSYEKL. The germline V and J ends were trimmed by 4 bases and 8 bases, with 8 bases remaining between them. The length of the CDR3 is 12 residues. The CDR3, as DNA: TGCGCCAGCAGCCGTGCCTCTGGGGAGCTGTTTTTT. This encodes CASSRASGELFF.

The genes are TRBV29-1 and TRBJ1-2; TRBD1 matches 10 bases. The CDR3 sequence is 15 residues long. Trimming removed 0 bases from V and 4 bases from J; junction bases left unmatched: 5. CDR1 is SQVTM and CDR2 is ANQGSEA in the germline V gene. CDR3 nucleotides: TGCAGCGTTGAAGATTTCGGACAGGGGGTCTATGGCTACACCTTC. Its translation: CSVEDFGQGVYGYTF.

This sequence joins TRBV11-2 and TRBJ2-1, with TRBD2 identical over 10 bases. Germline V gives CDR1 SGHAT, CDR2 FQNNGV. V shed 4 bases, J shed 0 bases, and the junction held 6 bases outside the gene matches. The CDR3 spans 17 residues. The CDR3 region is CASSSRLAGFSYNEQFF. DNA for the CDR3: TGTGCCAGCAGCTCTCGACTAGCGGGCTTCTCCTACAATGAGCAGTTCTTC.

Concerning this clone: The sample holds other DNA sequences that translate to the same CDR3. The rearrangement links TRBV9 to TRBJ2-1, with 7 nucleotides matching TRBD2. The CDR3 sequence is 13 residues long. Trimming removed 2 bases from V and 8 bases from J; junction bases left unmatched: 4. Germline V gene data show CDR1 as SGDLS and CDR2 as YYNGEE. The CDR3 here is CASSVGGADEQFF. The CDR3 DNA sequence: TGTGCCAGCAGCGTGGGAGGGGCCGATGAGCAGTTCTTC.

The chain couples TRBV5-1 to TRBJ2-3; 11 bases are a match to TRBD2. This CDR3 region has 17 residues. Looked up from germline, CDR1 is SGHRS and CDR2 is YFSETQ. J gave up 0 bases and V 4 bases, and 7 bases lay outside the gene matches. The DNA for the CDR3 is TGCGCCAGCAGCCCTAGACTAGCGGGGAGGAGCACAGATACGCAGTATTTT. This translates into CASSPRLAGRSTDTQYF.

This clone was seen a single time. This chain joins TRBV5-4 and TRBJ2-1; D is possibly TRBD1 or TRBD2 (6 bases each). Deletions cut 5 bases from V and 8 bases from J, with 17 bases between. The CDR3 is made up of 14 amino acids. The germline V gene encodes CDR1 SGHNT and CDR2 YYREEE (reference sequence). CDR3 sequence: CASRGGLAYDEQFF. The CDR3 DNA reads as TGTGCCAGCAGAGGGGGGCTAGCGTACGATGAGCAGTTCTTC.

The V gene is TRBV27, the J gene TRBJ1-5, with D unresolved. V was shortened by 6 bases and J by 6 bases, with 12 bases between the two germline ends. Germline CDR1 and CDR2: MNHEY and SMNVEV (reference sequence). The CDR3 runs 13 residues. CDR3 bases: TGTGCCAGCAGGCTAGGGTTGGGTCAGCCCCAGCATTTT. Its protein product is CASRLGLGQPQHF.

The chain uses TRBV6-1 and TRBJ1-5, with D uncertain. The V and J ends lost 4 bases and 7 bases respectively, with 20 bases between them. Per the germline V gene, CDR1 is MNHNS and CDR2 is SASEGT. The CDR3 loop spans 16 amino acids. The CDR3 protein is CASSGETGIGYQPQHF. CDR3 bases: TGTGCCAGCAGTGGAGAGACTGGGATTGGGTACCAGCCCCAGCATTTT.

The chain joins TRBV28 to TRBJ2-2, with D possibly matching TRBD1 (7 bases). The CDR3 consists of 15 residues. Germline V CDR1 and CDR2: MDHEN, SYDVKM. The ends were cut back, 10 bases at V and 5 bases at J, with 20 bases in the middle. This chain's CDR3 is CATPSSQGGTGELFF. CDR3 in DNA: TGTGCCACCCCCTCGTCCCAGGGGGGAACCGGGGAGCTGTTTTTT.

This clone was recorded once. The V gene is TRBV10-1, the J gene TRBJ2-2; 8 bases fit TRBD1. The CDR3 has 13 amino acids. The germline V gene has CDR1 WNHNN and CDR2 SYGVQD (reference sequence). Unmatched junction bases numbered 4, after V lost 4 bases and J lost 9 bases. The CDR3 nucleotides read TGCGCCAGCAGTGGACAGGGGATCCGGGAGCTGTTTTTT. The encoded protein is CASSGQGIRELFF.

In DNA, the CDR3 is TGTGCCAGCAGTATCCCGGGACTAGCGGGAGGCAATGAGCAGTTCTTC. As protein: CASSIPGLAGGNEQFF. The J gene is TRBJ2-1, the V gene TRBV27; the match to TRBD2 covers 15 bases. V shed 5 bases and J 6 bases; nucleotides not matched to a gene: 5. The CDR3 contains 16 residues. Germline CDR1 reads MNHEY; CDR2 reads SMNVEV (reference sequence).